This passage covers 24 T cell receptor beta chains from one sample sequenced in a study of blood T cell repertoires in COVID-19. Using immunoSEQ multiplex PCR, the repertoire was profiled, and TCRdb retains in-frame clones only, with some absent. The sample lists 76,000 or so clones; around 85% were seen once. Input material: peripheral blood. Every receptor here comes from an elderly man in a cohort sampled during active COVID-19.

The gene calls are TRBV10-3 and TRBJ2-3; 11 bases map to TRBD2. CDR1 is ENHRY, CDR2 SYGVKD, per germline. The CDR3 length is 16 residues. The trim removed 2 bases at V and 6 bases at J, leaving 7 bases unmatched. CDR3 loop: CAISETTSGGGDTQYF. CDR3 coding DNA: TGTGCCATCAGTGAGACAACTAGCGGGGGAGGGGATACGCAGTATTTT.

The rearrangement uses TRBV6-2 or TRBV6-3 and TRBJ1-2, with D possibly TRBD1 on 6 matching bases. The germline gives CDR1 MNHEY, CDR2 SVGEGT. Trimming shortened V by 4 bases and J by 8 bases, and 17 bases separated the two germline ends. The CDR3 spans 14 residues. The CDR3 sequence: CASSFPGGGRGYTF. CDR3 DNA sequence: TGTGCCAGCAGTTTCCCCGGTGGGGGCCGGGGCTACACCTTC.

The chain carries TRBV27 and TRBJ2-3; D ambiguous. The CDR3 runs to 15 residues. In germline, CDR1 is MNHEY, CDR2 SMNVEV (reference sequence). The V end was cut by 3 bases, the J end by 0 bases, with 10 bases between. CDR3: CASSFGETSTDTQYF. For the CDR3, the DNA is TGTGCCAGCAGTTTTGGTGAGACTAGCACAGATACGCAGTATTTT.

The genes are TRBV19 and TRBJ1-1, with D tentatively TRBD1 (5 bases). Trimming removed 1 base at V and 6 bases at J, with 6 bases between. CDR1 and CDR2 (germline): LNHDA, SQIVND (reference sequence). The CDR3 length is 12 residues. CDR3 sequence (DNA): TGTGCCAGTAGTATAGGGGGGGCTGAAGCTTTCTTT. This sequence encodes CASSIGGAEAFF.

The CDR3 DNA follows: TGTGCCAGCAGCTTAGGGCGGGACGTTAATTCACCCCTCCACTTT. The encoded protein is CASSLGRDVNSPLHF. V gene TRBV7-6 combines with J gene TRBJ1-6, with D maybe TRBD1 (5 bases). CDR3 length equals 15 residues. Germline V gives CDR1 SGHVS, CDR2 FNYEAQ. V was clipped by 1 base and J by 6 bases, with 10 bases between them.

The chain combines TRBV7-8 with TRBJ1-5, with 8 bases fitting TRBD1. Germline trimming cut 4 bases from V and 4 bases from J; bases unmatched to any gene: 9. The germline CDR1 and CDR2 sequences are SGHVS and FQNEAQ. The CDR3 has 16 residues. CDR3 sequence reads: CASSSGDRGYNQPQHF. Here the CDR3 DNA reads TGTGCCAGCAGCTCAGGAGACAGGGGTTATAATCAGCCCCAGCATTTT. The variable domain in full, with the rest retrieved from reference TRBV7-8 and TRBJ1-5, is GAGVSQSPRYKVAKRGQDVALRCDPISGHVSLFWYQQALGQGPEFLTYFQNEAQLDKSGLPSDRFFAERPEGSVSTLKIQRTQQEDSAVYLCASSSGDRGYNQPQHFGDGTRLSIL.

This clone was recorded once. The chain is built from TRBV28 and TRBJ1-5; TRBD1 matches 8 bases. Germline lookup yields CDR1 MDHEN and CDR2 SYDVKM. The J segment lost 2 bases and the V segment lost 3 bases, leaving 9 bases of the junction unmatched. The CDR3 has 17 amino acids. CDR3 protein: CASSFIVTGAGNQPQHF. DNA of the CDR3: TGTGCCAGCAGTTTTATAGTGACAGGGGCTGGCAATCAGCCCCAGCATTTT.

The chain carries TRBV9 and TRBJ2-5; 10 bases align to TRBD2. V lost 4 bases to trimming and J lost 2 bases; unmatched junction nucleotides: 2. Germline CDR1 and CDR2: SGDLS and YYNGEE. The CDR3 covers 14 residues. The CDR3 nucleotides are TGTGCCAGCAGCAAACTAGCGGGGCAAGAGACCCAGTACTTC. Translation: CASSKLAGQETQYF.

The gene calls are TRBV2 and TRBJ1-4; TRBD1 agrees at 11 bases. Unmatched junction bases numbered 13, after V lost 6 bases and J lost 10 bases. The CDR3 is made up of 16 amino acids. CDR1 and CDR2 from the germline V gene are SNHLY and FYNNEI. The CDR3 loop is CASSDPVGGQGGKLFF. Written as DNA, the CDR3 is TGTGCCAGCAGCGACCCCGTGGGGGGACAGGGGGGAAAACTGTTTTTT.

This rearrangement joins TRBV19 to TRBJ1-2; 8 positions agree with TRBD1. Unmatched junction bases numbered 7, after V lost 8 bases and J lost 8 bases. The CDR3 runs to 12 residues. Germline assignment: CDR1 LNHDA and CDR2 SQIVND (reference sequence). This chain's CDR3 is CASLQGVGGYTF. CDR3 coding DNA: TGTGCCAGTTTACAGGGGGTAGGAGGCTACACCTTC. The variable domain in full, with the rest retrieved from reference TRBV19 and TRBJ1-2, is DGGITQSPKYLFRKEGQNVTLSCEQNLNHDAMYWYRQDPGQGLRLIYYSQIVNDFQKGDIAEGYSVSREKKESFPLTVTSAQKNPTAFYLCASLQGVGGYTFGSGTRLTVV.

The chain is built from TRBV18 and TRBJ2-7; 8 positions match TRBD2. From germline, CDR1 is KGHSH and CDR2 LQKENI. CDR3 length: 16 residues. J was trimmed by 2 bases and V by 4 bases; bases with no gene match: 10. In DNA, the CDR3 is TGTGCCAGCTCACTGGGGTCAGCGGGGGAGGCCTACGAGCAGTACTTC. Its translation is CASSLGSAGEAYEQYF.

The V and J genes are TRBV18 and TRBJ1-1; D gene unclear. The germline CDR1 and CDR2 sequences are KGHSH and LQKENI. CDR3 size: 17 residues. V lost 5 bases and J 1 base, leaving 20 bases between the germline ends. The CDR3 bases are TGTGCCAGCTCATCGAACCTCGGGGAGTCACAGAACACTGAAGCTTTCTTT. It translates to CASSSNLGESQNTEAFF.

V and J are TRBV3-1 (or the pseudogene TRBV3-2) and TRBJ2-5, with D perhaps TRBD2 (6 bases). V lost 4 bases, J lost 2 bases, and 14 bases lay in between. CDR1 is LGHDT, CDR2 YNNKEL, per germline (reference sequence). The CDR3 length is 15 residues. The CDR3 loop is CASSPPRTTQETQYF. DNA of the CDR3: TGTGCCAGCAGCCCTCCCCGGACTACACAAGAGACCCAGTACTTC.

The gene calls are TRBV6-1 and TRBJ1-1; 11 bases are shared with TRBD1. This CDR3 contains 19 residues. Germline CDR1 MNHNS, CDR2 SASEGT. V shed 0 bases and J 1 base; nucleotides not matched to a gene: 10. CDR3 amino acids: CASSEARTGGVGENTEAFF. The CDR3 DNA is TGTGCCAGCAGTGAAGCGCGGACAGGGGGCGTGGGTGAGAACACTGAAGCTTTCTTT.

The gene calls are TRBV2 and TRBJ2-7, with 12 bases matching TRBD1. The ends lost 0 bases at V and 6 bases at J; junction bases unmatched: 6. The CDR3 is 16 residues long. The germline CDR1 and CDR2 sequences are SNHLY and FYNNEI. CDR3 residues: CASSEAGDRGRTEQYV. The DNA for the CDR3 is TGTGCCAGCAGTGAAGCAGGGGACAGGGGGCGCACCGAGCAGTACGTC.

The J gene is TRBJ1-2, the V gene TRBV28; 8 bases agree with TRBD1. The J segment lost 8 bases and the V segment lost 5 bases, leaving 7 bases of the junction unmatched. The CDR3 extends over 13 amino acids. Per germline, CDR1 MDHEN and CDR2 SYDVKM. Here the CDR3 reads CASSRSGGAGYTF. DNA for the CDR3: TGTGCCAGCAGTCGATCAGGGGGCGCGGGCTACACCTTC.

This clone was seen just once. V is TRBV19 and J is TRBJ2-7; 10 bases map to TRBD1. Per germline, CDR1 LNHDA and CDR2 SQIVND (reference sequence). The ends lost 1 base at V and 7 bases at J; junction bases unmatched: 1. The CDR3 is made up of 13 amino acids. The CDR3 spells CASSIGQGAEQYF. In DNA form, the CDR3 reads TGTGCCAGTAGTATAGGACAGGGGGCTGAGCAGTACTTC.

The chain combines TRBV5-1 with TRBJ1-1; no definite D call. Per the germline V gene, CDR1 is SGHRS and CDR2 is YFSETQ. The CDR3 has 13 amino acids. The germline V and J ends were trimmed by 0 bases and 2 bases, with 5 bases remaining between them. The CDR3 DNA sequence: TGCGCCAGCAGCTTGGATATCAACACTGAAGCTTTCTTT. This encodes CASSLDINTEAFF.

V usage is TRBV4-3 and J usage is TRBJ2-1, with 9 bases lining up with TRBD2. V dropped 1 base and J dropped 8; count of bases not matched to a gene: 21. CDR1 and CDR2 from the germline V gene are LGHNA and YSLEER. The CDR3 has 20 residues. CDR3 residues: CASSQVNKKVAGENPHEQFF. The DNA for the CDR3 is TGCGCCAGCAGCCAAGTAAATAAAAAGGTAGCGGGGGAAAACCCCCATGAGCAGTTCTTC.

The chain couples TRBV29-1 to TRBJ1-4, with D hard to call. The V end lost 3 bases, the J end lost 5 bases, and 4 bases lay between the germline ends. In germline, CDR1 is SQVTM, CDR2 ANQGSEA. The CDR3 is 11 residues long. CDR3 DNA sequence: TGCAGCGTTGATATCAATGAAAAACTGTTTTTT. Translation: CSVDINEKLFF. Variable domain in full (rest from reference TRBV29-1 and TRBJ1-4): SAVISQKPSRDICQRGTSLTIQCQVDSQVTMMFWYRQQPGQSLTLIATANQGSEATYESGFVIDKFPISRPNLTFSTLTVSNMSPEDSSIYLCSVDINEKLFFGSGTQLSVL.

The rearrangement joins TRBV6-6 to TRBJ1-3; no clear D. This CDR3 spans 14 amino acids. Trimming left V 6 bases short and J 0 bases short, with 9 bases between. The V gene's germline CDR1 is MNHNY and CDR2 SVGAGI (reference sequence). This chain's CDR3 is CASRTGYSGNTIYF. Here the CDR3 DNA reads TGTGCCAGCAGGACCGGGTACTCTGGAAACACCATATATTTT.

The sample holds one count of this clone. The V and J genes are TRBV18 and TRBJ1-1, with D unresolved. The CDR3 loop spans 13 amino acids. Trimming cost V 3 bases and J 6 bases, with 11 bases left between them. CDR1 is KGHSH and CDR2 is LQKENI in the germline V gene. The CDR3 protein is CASSPGGGPEAFF. For the CDR3, the DNA is TGTGCCAGCTCACCTGGTGGAGGCCCTGAAGCTTTCTTT.

The CDR3 region is CASSFSGTNTDTQYF. The CDR3 DNA follows: TGCGCCAGCAGCTTTTCCGGGACAAACACAGATACGCAGTATTTT. The J gene is TRBJ2-3, the V gene TRBV5-1; the D gene is possibly TRBD1 (6 bases). V was cut by 2 bases and J by 2 bases, with 12 bases left in between. The CDR3 has 15 residues. Germline V lookup: CDR1 SGHRS, CDR2 YFSETQ.

The V gene is TRBV2, the J gene TRBJ1-1, with TRBD1 identical over 7 bases. The junction had 13 bases not matched to a gene; V was cut back by 0 bases and J by 0 bases. CDR1 SNHLY and CDR2 FYNNEI come from the germline V gene. This CDR3 region has 19 residues. The CDR3 sequence is CASSEARKGGVGVNTEAFF. In DNA form, the CDR3 reads TGTGCCAGCAGTGAAGCAAGGAAAGGGGGCGTCGGGGTGAACACTGAAGCTTTCTTT.